Below, 25 T cell receptor beta chains from the same sample are listed, as sequenced in a study of blood T cells in healthy people across ages. Then a second PCR, running roughly 7 to 11 cycles, was carried out with a sample-barcoded 5' primer and a J-beta primer mix. TCRdb ran MiXCR on the 5' RACE reads and lists one entry per CDR3 protein. The table shows around 1,500,000 distinct CDR3 sequences, with approximately 42% occurring only once. The source material was blood. The receptors derive from a woman aged 18-29 years in good health.

For this clonotype: One junction end does not reproduce the germline sequence, and a read error may be involved. The gene calls are TRBV12-3 or TRBV12-4 and TRBJ2-3, with 7 bases aligning to TRBD1. This CDR3 region has 16 residues. The CDR3 protein is CASSLGDSRSTDAQYF. As DNA, the CDR3 is TGTGCCAGCAGTTTAGGGGACAGCCGAAGCACAGATGCGCAGTATTTT.

The gene calls are TRBV5-1 and TRBJ1-1; D ambiguous. The CDR3 loop spans 15 amino acids. The germline CDR1 and CDR2 sequences are SGHRS and YFSETQ. Trimming took 1 base from V and 3 from J, leaving 13 bases between them. The DNA of the CDR3 is TGCGCCAGCAGCTTGATGAGGGTTACCGACACTGAAGCTTTCTTT. It yields the protein CASSLMRVTDTEAFF.

This clonotype was seen once. This chain uses TRBV20-1 with TRBJ2-1, with 8 bases aligning to TRBD2. Trimming at V came to 6 bases and at J to 5 bases, leaving 15 bases not matched to a gene. The CDR3 consists of 16 residues. Germline CDR1 reads DFQATT; CDR2 reads SNEGSKA (reference sequence). CDR3 in amino acids: CSALGAGGNTHNEQFF. The CDR3 DNA reads TGCAGTGCCCTGGGGGCGGGGGGCAACACCCACAATGAGCAGTTCTTC.

This chain uses TRBV27 with TRBJ2-4, with 7 bases identical to TRBD1. V shed 6 bases and J 6 bases; nucleotides not matched to a gene: 8. The germline gives CDR1 MNHEY, CDR2 SMNVEV (reference sequence). CDR3 length: 14 residues. CDR3 nucleotide sequence: TGTGCCAGCAGCGTCCGGGACAGACCAAACATTCAGTACTTC. Translating it yields CASSVRDRPNIQYF.

The chain links TRBV9 to TRBJ2-2; TRBD2 agrees at 7 bases. From germline, CDR1 is SGDLS and CDR2 YYNGEE. CDR3 size: 16 residues. Germline trimming cut 4 bases from V and 6 bases from J; bases unmatched to any gene: 12. The CDR3 loop reads CASSLGAVGGSGELFF. CDR3 nucleotide sequence: TGTGCCAGCAGCCTAGGGGCTGTGGGGGGGTCCGGGGAGCTGTTTTTT.

This clonotype was seen a single time. V usage is TRBV4-1 and J usage is TRBJ1-1; D gene unclear. Germline loops: CDR1 MGHRA, CDR2 YSYEKL. V dropped 4 bases and J dropped 1 base, with 10 bases sitting between them. The CDR3 has 14 residues. CDR3 sequence: CASSPVERNTEAFF. The CDR3 DNA reads as TGCGCCAGCAGCCCTGTGGAGCGGAACACTGAAGCTTTCTTT.

The rearrangement uses TRBV25-1 and TRBJ2-7; 7 bases match TRBD1. Per germline, CDR1 MGHDK and CDR2 SYGVNS. The CDR3 is 15 amino acids. Trimming cost V 4 bases and J 6 bases; bases outside gene matches: 12. The CDR3 region has the DNA TGTGCCAGCAGTGGTTCCGGGACAGCTACGAGCGAGCAGTACTTC. It encodes CASSGSGTATSEQYF.

The chain is built from TRBV4-1 and TRBJ2-7; D is perhaps TRBD2 (6 bases). Per germline, CDR1 MGHRA and CDR2 YSYEKL. Trimming shortened V by 0 bases and J by 4 bases, and 13 bases separated the two germline ends. The CDR3 runs 15 residues. CDR3 loop: CASSQDGREQYEQYF. The CDR3 DNA reads as TGCGCCAGCAGCCAAGACGGGAGAGAGCAATACGAGCAGTACTTC.

This clonotype occurred a few times. The rearrangement links TRBV27 to TRBJ2-1; 7 bases match TRBD1. The CDR3 has 15 residues. The germline V gene encodes CDR1 MNHEY and CDR2 SMNVEV (reference sequence). Trimming removed 0 bases from V and 6 bases from J; junction bases left unmatched: 5. The CDR3 protein is CASSLSPTGINEQFF. CDR3 nucleotides: TGTGCCAGCAGTTTATCGCCGACAGGGATCAATGAGCAGTTCTTC.

J is TRBJ2-3 and V is TRBV20-1; D is undetermined. V shed 0 bases and J shed 0 bases, with 4 bases lying between them. The germline V gene has CDR1 DFQATT and CDR2 SNEGSKA (reference sequence). The CDR3 spans 13 residues. In DNA form, the CDR3 reads TGCAGTGCTAGAGAGTTTAGCACAGATACGCAGTATTTT. Translating gives CSAREFSTDTQYF.

The chain has TRBV7-9 and TRBJ2-4; TRBD2 aligns across 11 bases. J was trimmed by 4 bases and V by 0 bases; bases with no gene match: 5. Germline CDR1 is SEHNR and CDR2 is FQNEAQ (reference sequence). The CDR3 is 17 residues long. CDR3: CASSLAAGTSGKNIQYF. In DNA, the CDR3 is TGTGCCAGCAGCTTAGCTGCCGGGACTAGCGGTAAAAACATTCAGTACTTC. Using reference TRBV7-9 and TRBJ2-4 for the parts outside the CDR3, the full variable domain is DTGVSQNPRHKITKRGQNVTFRCDPISEHNRLYWYRQTLGQGPEFLTYFQNEAQLEKSRLLSDRFSAERPKGSFSTLEIQRTEQGDSAMYLCASSLAAGTSGKNIQYFGAGTRLSVL.

This clonotype was observed once. The V and J genes are TRBV12-3 or TRBV12-4 and TRBJ1-2; maybe TRBD1 (5 bases). V was shortened by 2 bases and J by 4 bases, with 14 bases between the two germline ends. The CDR3 runs to 15 residues. CDR3 residues: CASSLRRGEVYGYTF. The DNA of the CDR3 is TGTGCCAGCAGTTTAAGGAGGGGAGAAGTCTATGGCTACACCTTC.

This rearrangement joins TRBV5-5 to TRBJ1-2; tentative D call: TRBD1 (6 bases). There are 16 residues in the CDR3. V lost 4 bases, J lost 4 bases, and 20 bases lay in between. Germline-derived CDR1 and CDR2 are SGHKS and YYEKEE (reference sequence). The CDR3, as DNA: TGTGCCAGCAGCCGCTCGACAGGCCCAAACTTCTATGGCTACACCTTC. It encodes CASSRSTGPNFYGYTF. Full variable domain (missing parts from reference TRBV5-5 and TRBJ1-2): DAGVTQSPTHLIKTRGQQVTLRCSPISGHKSVSWYQQVLGQGPQFIFQYYEKEERGRGNFPDRFSARQFPNYSSELNVNALLLGDSALYLCASSRSTGPNFYGYTFGSGTRLTVV.

The chain joins TRBV7-6 to TRBJ2-5, with D perhaps given as TRBD1 or TRBD2 (6 bases each). The germline gives CDR1 SGHVS, CDR2 FNYEAQ. V was pared by 4 bases and J by 5 bases, with 23 bases between. CDR3 length equals 17 residues. The CDR3, as DNA: TGTGCCAGCAGCTCAAGGGGGGCTGCCAAGATATGGGAGACCCAGTACTTC. Its protein product is CASSSRGAAKIWETQYF.

The chain has TRBV12-3 or TRBV12-4 and TRBJ2-1; D call uncertain. CDR3 length: 15 amino acids. V shed 7 bases and J shed 3 bases, with 16 bases lying between them. CDR3 sequence (DNA): TGTGCCAGCACTATGACTGGGCAGTTCTACAATGAGCAGTTCTTC. It encodes CASTMTGQFYNEQFF.

In DNA form, the CDR3 reads TGTGCCAGCAGCGCGAGTAGAATAGCCAAAAACATTCAGTACTTC. Translation gives CASSASRIAKNIQYF. V is TRBV2 and J is TRBJ2-4; D gene ambiguous. CDR3 length: 15 amino acids. Germline assignment: CDR1 SNHLY and CDR2 FYNNEI. V shed 6 bases and J shed 0 bases, with 12 bases lying between them.

In its sample, this clonotype was seen a few times. The genes are TRBV7-9 and TRBJ2-7, with 10 bases matching TRBD1. The CDR3 runs to 17 residues. J gave up 3 bases and V 1 base, and 9 bases lay outside the gene matches. From germline, CDR1 is SEHNR and CDR2 FQNEAQ (reference sequence). In DNA form, the CDR3 reads TGTGCCAGCAGCTTAGAAGGGTCCAGGACAGGGGGCTACGAGCAGTACTTC. Residues: CASSLEGSRTGGYEQYF.

The table lists this clonotype with a few counts. The V and J genes are TRBV20-1 and TRBJ2-1; 10 bases fit TRBD2. The J segment lost 9 bases and the V segment lost 4 bases, leaving 6 bases of the junction unmatched. This CDR3 is 13 amino acids long. Germline V gene data show CDR1 as DFQATT and CDR2 as SNEGSKA (reference sequence). The CDR3 DNA sequence: TGCAGTGCTACTAGCGGGAGCGCGGGTGAGCAGTTCTTC. It translates to CSATSGSAGEQFF.

The V call is TRBV7-9, the J call TRBJ2-4; possibly TRBD2 for D (5 bases). The CDR3 consists of 20 residues. V lost 1 base, J lost 13 bases, and 35 bases lay in between. Germline V lookup: CDR1 SEHNR, CDR2 FQNEAQ (reference sequence). The CDR3 is CASSLVFEWWRANSYNEQYF. CDR3 DNA sequence: TGTGCCAGCAGCTTAGTTTTCGAGTGGTGGCGGGCGAACTCCTACAATGAGCAGTACTTC.

The CDR3 region is CASSSPRAGNNYGYTF. CDR3 bases: TGTGCCAGCAGCTCCCCGCGGGCAGGGAATAACTATGGCTACACCTTC. The chain uses TRBV27 and TRBJ1-2; weak D call: TRBD1 (5 bases). Germline-derived CDR1 and CDR2 are MNHEY and SMNVEV (reference sequence). CDR3 length: 16 amino acids. V dropped 6 bases and J dropped 1 base, with 18 bases sitting between them.

This chain uses TRBV20-1 with TRBJ1-6; TRBD1 is a possible D gene (5 bases). The V end was cut by 1 base, the J end by 0 bases, with 16 bases between. This CDR3 spans 18 amino acids. The germline V gene has CDR1 DFQATT and CDR2 SNEGSKA (reference sequence). CDR3 DNA sequence: TGCAGTGCTAGAGTTGTGGCAGGGAAAAGCTCCTATAATTCACCCCTCCACTTT. It is translated as CSARVVAGKSSYNSPLHF.

The J gene is TRBJ1-2, the V gene TRBV10-3; 8 bases fit TRBD1. CDR3 length: 13 amino acids. Unmatched junction bases numbered 2, after V lost 0 bases and J lost 8 bases. The germline CDR1 and CDR2 sequences are ENHRY and SYGVKD. The CDR3 nucleotides read TGTGCCATCAGTGAGTCGACAGGGGAAGGCTACACCTTC. Translated, it gives CAISESTGEGYTF.

This sequence joins TRBV7-9 and TRBJ1-6; 9 positions match TRBD1. The CDR3 is 19 residues long. Germline V gene lookup returns CDR1 SEHNR and CDR2 FQNEAQ (reference sequence). The V and J ends lost 5 bases and 1 base, in that order; junction bases with no gene match: 12. The chain's CDR3 is CASSPGQGSVRSYNSPLHF. CDR3 nucleotides: TGTGCCAGCAGCCCCGGACAGGGGAGTGTAAGGTCCTATAATTCACCCCTCCACTTT. Full variable domain (rest looked up from reference TRBV7-9 and TRBJ1-6): DTGVSQNPRHKITKRGQNVTFRCDPISEHNRLYWYRQTLGQGPEFLTYFQNEAQLEKSRLLSDRFSAERPKGSFSTLEIQRTEQGDSAMYLCASSPGQGSVRSYNSPLHFGNGTRLTVT.

This clonotype has more than one count but fewer than ten. This chain uses TRBV7-3 with TRBJ1-2; D is unresolved. V lost 5 bases, J lost 3 bases, and 16 bases lay in between. The germline CDR1 and CDR2 sequences are SGHTA and FQGTGA. The CDR3 length is 15 residues. This CDR3 reads CASSIRGGEDYGYTF. The CDR3 region has the DNA TGTGCCAGCAGCATCCGCGGCGGGGAGGACTATGGCTACACCTTC.

Concerning this clonotype itself: This could be a read error, since a much larger clone is one nucleotide away. This chain uses TRBV28 with TRBJ1-1; TRBD1 might be the D (5 bases). CDR1 is MDHEN, CDR2 SYDVKM, per germline. The CDR3 contains 12 residues. Trimming pared 4 bases from V and 3 bases from J, leaving 6 bases between. CDR3: CASSWGYTEAFF. DNA of the CDR3: TGTGCCAGCAGTTGGGGGTACACTGAAGCTTTCTTT.